Each of the 18 T cell receptor beta chains below was sequenced from the same sample in a study of siplizumab effects on memory and regulatory T cells. Clones were read by immunoSEQ multiplex PCR, and TCRdb kept only the in-frame ones, dropping some. Counted here are fewer than 110,000 clones, 80% to 95% occurring once; the ten biggest clones make up around 12%. Sequenced sample: non-Treg CD4+ T cells sorted from blood. These receptors were obtained from a human donor in good health.

This clone was seen just once. The gene calls are TRBV6-1 and TRBJ2-3; no reliable D call. CDR3 length equals 11 residues. The V end was cut by 8 bases, the J end by 2 bases, with 5 bases between. Germline CDR1 reads MNHNS; CDR2 reads SASEGT. CDR3 amino acids: CASGFTDTQYF. The DNA for the CDR3 is TGTGCCAGCGGGTTCACAGATACGCAGTATTTT.

The V call is TRBV19, the J call TRBJ2-7; D gene ambiguous. The CDR3 extends over 9 amino acids. The V gene's germline CDR1 is LNHDA and CDR2 SQIVND (reference sequence). The V gene lost 6 bases and the J gene lost 12 bases, with 9 bases spanning the gap. CDR3 amino acids: CASRYGGYF. CDR3 sequence (DNA): TGTGCCAGTAGGTACGGTGGGTACTTC.

The CDR3 sequence: CASSIGRWNTEAFF. CDR3 nucleotides: TGTGCCAGTAGTATAGGTCGGTGGAACACTGAAGCTTTCTTT. This sequence joins TRBV19 and TRBJ1-1; D gene ambiguous. Germline loops: CDR1 LNHDA, CDR2 SQIVND (reference sequence). CDR3 length: 14 amino acids. The V gene lost 1 base and the J gene lost 1 base, with 7 bases spanning the gap.

V usage is TRBV7-9 and J usage is TRBJ2-7; D gene unclear. This CDR3 is built from 13 residues. V was cut by 1 base and J by 7 bases, with 11 bases left in between. CDR1 is SEHNR, CDR2 FQNEAQ, per germline (reference sequence). CDR3 protein: CASSLEVRWEQYF. CDR3 sequence (DNA): TGTGCCAGCAGCTTAGAGGTCAGGTGGGAGCAGTACTTC.

This sequence joins TRBV4-1 and TRBJ1-4, with D unclear. The CDR3 consists of 14 residues. Per the germline V gene, CDR1 is MGHRA and CDR2 is YSYEKL. V lost 3 bases, J lost 4 bases, and 9 bases lay in between. CDR3 bases: TGCGCCAGCAGCCAGGGGTCAGGTAATGAAAAACTGTTTTTT. It yields the protein CASSQGSGNEKLFF.

This sequence joins TRBV5-4 and TRBJ1-6, with D perhaps TRBD1 (6 bases). Germline V gene lookup returns CDR1 SGHNT and CDR2 YYREEE (reference sequence). The CDR3 loop spans 14 amino acids. V shed 4 bases and J shed 9 bases, with 14 bases lying between them. The CDR3 spells CASSREQGGSPLHF. The CDR3 DNA sequence: TGTGCCAGCAGCCGGGAACAGGGAGGTTCACCCCTCCACTTT.

V is TRBV28 and J is TRBJ1-1; no reliable D call. This CDR3 region has 14 residues. Per germline, CDR1 MDHEN and CDR2 SYDVKM. V gave up 1 base and J gave up 0 bases, with 6 bases separating them. The CDR3 DNA reads as TGTGCCAGCAGTTTATCCAGAATGAACACTGAAGCTTTCTTT. It specifies CASSLSRMNTEAFF.

CDR3 bases: TGTGCCAGTAGTATCACGGGACAGGGAGAAAAACTGTTTTTT. This encodes CASSITGQGEKLFF. This sequence joins TRBV19 and TRBJ1-4, with 9 bases aligning to TRBD1. This CDR3 is 14 amino acids long. CDR1 and CDR2 (germline): LNHDA, SQIVND (reference sequence). With 3 bases clipped from V and 8 bases from J, the junction kept 4 bases outside the gene matches.

The V gene is TRBV19, the J gene TRBJ1-2; perhaps TRBD1 as D (6 bases). With 3 bases removed from V and 4 bases from J, the gap between germline ends came to 9 bases. Germline CDR1 and CDR2: LNHDA and SQIVND (reference sequence). This CDR3 comprises 13 residues. The CDR3 region is CASSIEGVYGYTF. CDR3 DNA: TGTGCCAGTAGTATCGAGGGGGTCTATGGCTACACCTTC.

The V and J genes are TRBV28 and TRBJ1-1, with D hard to call. This CDR3 comprises 14 residues. The germline gives CDR1 MDHEN, CDR2 SYDVKM. V lost 5 bases, J lost 7 bases, and 17 bases lay in between. The CDR3 sequence: CASSLSGRGFEAFF. In nucleotides, the CDR3 is TGTGCCAGCAGTCTAAGCGGGCGAGGCTTTGAAGCTTTCTTT.

The chain joins TRBV5-4 to TRBJ2-1, with TRBD2 identical over 12 bases. Germline V CDR1 and CDR2: SGHNT, YYREEE (reference sequence). This CDR3 comprises 15 residues. V trimming: 3 bases; J trimming: 2 bases; junction bases outside the gene matches: 0. CDR3 loop: CASSWTSGTYNEQFF. CDR3 in DNA: TGTGCCAGCAGCTGGACTAGCGGGACCTACAATGAGCAGTTCTTC.

The chain carries TRBV7-9 and TRBJ1-1, with 8 bases aligning to TRBD1. Germline CDR1 and CDR2: SEHNR and FQNEAQ (reference sequence). V shed 5 bases and J 7 bases; nucleotides not matched to a gene: 6. The CDR3 is made up of 13 amino acids. The CDR3 DNA reads as TGTGCCAGCAGCCGAGGGACAGGCAGTGAAGCTTTCTTT. Translating it yields CASSRGTGSEAFF.

This chain links TRBV5-4 with TRBJ2-3; D is uncertain. Trimming left V 4 bases short and J 3 bases short, with 15 bases between. Per germline, CDR1 SGHNT and CDR2 YYREEE (reference sequence). This CDR3 is 15 amino acids long. Here the CDR3 reads CASSPDSSSTDTQYF. The CDR3 DNA follows: TGTGCCAGCAGCCCGGATAGCTCAAGTACAGATACGCAGTATTTT.

The rearrangement joins TRBV27 to TRBJ2-7; D is perhaps TRBD1 or TRBD2 (5 bases each). V gave up 4 bases and J gave up 1 base, with 17 bases separating them. This CDR3 contains 16 residues. Germline V lookup: CDR1 MNHEY, CDR2 SMNVEV (reference sequence). CDR3 in DNA: TGTGCCAGCAGTTCCCTAGCCGGGACCGTATCCTACGAGCAGTACTTC. Amino acids: CASSSLAGTVSYEQYF.

The J gene is TRBJ1-5, the V gene TRBV6-1, with D maybe TRBD1 (6 bases). This CDR3 region has 14 residues. V was clipped by 4 bases and J by 5 bases, with 12 bases between them. Germline V gene sequence: CDR1 MNHNS, CDR2 SASEGT. CDR3: CASSGRDTYQPQHF. The CDR3 coding sequence is TGTGCCAGCAGTGGCCGGGACACCTATCAGCCCCAGCATTTT.

The V call is TRBV19, the J call TRBJ2-2, with D possibly being TRBD2 (6 bases). The CDR3 sequence is 15 residues long. CDR1 and CDR2 (germline): LNHDA, SQIVND (reference sequence). Trimming removed 6 bases at V and 5 bases at J, with 16 bases between. The CDR3 loop reads CASRAPGGRTGELFF. The CDR3 DNA follows: TGTGCCAGTAGGGCCCCCGGGGGAAGAACCGGGGAGCTGTTTTTT.

The V and J genes are TRBV7-9 and TRBJ2-2; 9 bases agree with TRBD2. The CDR3 loop spans 19 amino acids. CDR1 SEHNR and CDR2 FQNEAQ come from the germline V gene (reference sequence). The trim removed 1 base at V and 6 bases at J, leaving 15 bases unmatched. Written as DNA, the CDR3 is TGTGCCAGCAGCTTAGGGACTAGCGACCGAGCGGGAAGCGCCGGGGAGCTGTTTTTT. Protein product: CASSLGTSDRAGSAGELFF.

V is TRBV5-8 and J is TRBJ2-7, with TRBD2 matching over 10 bases. CDR3 size: 15 residues. The V gene end was trimmed by 5 bases and the J gene end by 4 bases; junction bases not matched to a gene: 9. Germline-derived CDR1 and CDR2 are SGHTS and YDEGEE. Written as DNA, the CDR3 is TGTGCCAGCAGTCTAGCTAGCGGGAGCGGGTACGAGCAGTACTTC. Protein sequence: CASSLASGSGYEQYF.